Below, 25 T cell receptor beta chains from the same sample are listed, as sequenced in a study of cytomegalovirus exposure and HLA in healthy donors. A multiplex PCR was run with 60 Vbeta primers and 13 Jbeta primers. Some clones are missing from TCRdb's copy, which holds only in-frame ones; the method was immunoSEQ multiplex PCR. Of about 190,000 clones listed, approximately 88% are singletons. The source material was PBMCs. These receptors originate from a boy between 2 and 10 years old in good health and CMV-seronegative.

V is TRBV5-4 and J is TRBJ2-3, with 13 positions matching TRBD2. This CDR3 spans 17 amino acids. The germline CDR1 and CDR2 sequences are SGHNT and YYREEE (reference sequence). The ends lost 3 bases at V and 5 bases at J; junction bases unmatched: 9. Written as DNA, the CDR3 is TGTGCCAGCAGCTCCCCGGAACTAGCGGGGGGGCGAGATACGCAGTATTTT. It translates to CASSSPELAGGRDTQYF.

The rearrangement uses TRBV10-3 and TRBJ1-1; a weak D match, TRBD1 (5 bases). The germline gives CDR1 ENHRY, CDR2 SYGVKD. This CDR3 is built from 13 residues. Trimming removed 6 bases from V and 5 bases from J, with 13 bases in between. Written as DNA, the CDR3 is TGTGCCATCAGGGGACTGGGGGGGACTGAAGCTTTCTTT. Its translation: CAIRGLGGTEAFF.

The V gene is TRBV29-1, the J gene TRBJ2-3, with 7 positions matching TRBD2. This CDR3 comprises 17 residues. In germline, CDR1 is SQVTM, CDR2 ANQGSEA. V lost 1 base, J lost 4 bases, and 14 bases stayed unmatched. The CDR3 nucleotides read TGCAGCGTTGAAGGCCGGGACTACTGGGGCATTGCAGATACGCAGTATTTT. Residues: CSVEGRDYWGIADTQYF.

The rearrangement links TRBV14 to TRBJ1-1; 7 positions agree with TRBD1. The germline V gene has CDR1 SGHDN and CDR2 FVKESK. The CDR3 totals 17 residues. The ends lost 2 bases at V and 0 bases at J; junction bases unmatched: 9. This CDR3 reads CASSQPGDSQMNTEAFF. The DNA for the CDR3 is TGTGCCAGCAGCCAACCAGGGGACAGCCAGATGAACACTGAAGCTTTCTTT.

This rearrangement joins TRBV7-3 to TRBJ2-4, with unresolved D. V lost 8 bases and J 3 bases, leaving 8 bases between the germline ends. Germline CDR1 SGHTA, CDR2 FQGTGA. The CDR3 totals 12 residues. The CDR3 spells CASLQFKNIQYF. CDR3 nucleotides: TGTGCCAGCCTCCAGTTCAAAAACATTCAGTACTTC.

CDR3: CASSETGNYGYTF. In nucleotides, the CDR3 is TGTGCCAGCAGTGAGACAGGAAACTATGGCTACACCTTC. The rearrangement joins TRBV2 to TRBJ1-2; D possibly corresponds to TRBD1 (6 bases). The germline gives CDR1 SNHLY, CDR2 FYNNEI. The length of the CDR3 is 13 residues. The V gene lost 3 bases and the J gene lost 2 bases, with 7 bases spanning the gap.

This clone was counted a single time. The chain joins TRBV10-3 to TRBJ2-2, with D hard to call. Germline V gene sequence: CDR1 ENHRY, CDR2 SYGVKD. The CDR3 loop spans 13 amino acids. With 11 bases removed from V and 6 bases from J, the gap between germline ends came to 16 bases. The CDR3 DNA is TGTGCCGCATCCTCAGAGGCGTCCGGGGAGCTGTTTTTT. Protein product: CAASSEASGELFF.

This clone has only a few counts. CDR3 loop: CASSSDTVSTDTQYF. CDR3 sequence (DNA): TGCGCCAGCAGCTCTGACACCGTTAGCACAGATACGCAGTATTTT. The chain uses TRBV4-3 and TRBJ2-3; D not certain. This CDR3 spans 15 amino acids. The germline V and J ends were trimmed by 5 bases and 0 bases, with 12 bases remaining between them. Germline lookup yields CDR1 LGHNA and CDR2 YSLEER.

The chain is built from TRBV12-5 and TRBJ2-2; TRBD2 might be the D (5 bases). CDR1 and CDR2 (germline): LGHNT, FRNRAP. The CDR3 spans 13 residues. V was clipped by 0 bases and J by 8 bases, with 7 bases between them. This chain's CDR3 is CASGLVSGGELFF. DNA for the CDR3: TGTGCTAGTGGTTTGGTTTCGGGGGGGGAGCTGTTTTTT.

This clone turned up a few times. The chain joins TRBV30 to TRBJ1-1; 12 nucleotides align to TRBD1. This CDR3 region has 12 residues. The germline gives CDR1 GTSNPN, CDR2 SVGIG (reference sequence). J gave up 4 bases and V 8 bases, and 2 bases lay outside the gene matches. CDR3 region: CAGGQGATEAFF. The CDR3 region has the DNA TGTGCCGGGGGACAGGGGGCCACTGAAGCTTTCTTT. Using reference TRBV30 and TRBJ1-1 for the parts outside the CDR3, the full variable domain is SQTIHQWPATLVQPVGSPLSLECTVEGTSNPNLYWYRQAAGRGLQLLFYSVGIGQISSEVPQNLSASRPQDRQFILSSKKLLLSDSGFYLCAGGQGATEAFFGQGTRLTVV.

The rearrangement joins TRBV5-4 to TRBJ2-2; 8 bases agree with TRBD2. The CDR3 is 16 amino acids. V was clipped by 0 bases and J by 5 bases; unmatched bases: 6. Germline V CDR1 and CDR2: SGHNT, YYREEE (reference sequence). The CDR3 DNA is TGTGCCAGCAGCTTGGCTGACGGGGGGGCGACCGGGGAGCTGTTTTTT. This sequence encodes CASSLADGGATGELFF.

This rearrangement joins TRBV19 to TRBJ1-1; the D is unclear. CDR1 and CDR2 (germline): LNHDA, SQIVND (reference sequence). The V and J ends lost 3 bases and 4 bases respectively, with 9 bases between them. The CDR3 contains 13 residues. The CDR3 nucleotides are TGTGCCAGTAGTATTGGAGAGGTCACTGAAGCTTTCTTT. Translation gives CASSIGEVTEAFF.

The V call is TRBV7-2, the J call TRBJ1-4, with 9 nucleotides matching TRBD1. Germline assignment: CDR1 SGHTA and CDR2 FQGNSA. This CDR3 comprises 13 residues. V lost 4 bases and J lost 8; bases outside the gene matches: 2. CDR3 in amino acids: CASSSDRGEKLFF. The DNA for the CDR3 is TGTGCCAGCAGCTCGGACAGGGGCGAAAAACTGTTTTTT.

The DNA for the CDR3 is TGTGCCAGCCGGGGGGAGGGACGAGGGAATCAGCCCCAGCATTTT. Protein sequence: CASRGEGRGNQPQHF. V usage is TRBV25-1 and J usage is TRBJ1-5; D possibly corresponds to TRBD1 (5 bases). The V end was cut by 8 bases, the J end by 4 bases, with 18 bases between. Germline CDR1 MGHDK, CDR2 SYGVNS. CDR3 length equals 15 residues.

V is TRBV6-1 and J is TRBJ1-3, with 9 positions matching TRBD1. Germline V CDR1 and CDR2: MNHNS, SASEGT. J lost 4 bases, V lost 10 bases, and 11 bases had no gene match. The CDR3 spans 15 residues. The CDR3 nucleotides are TGTGCCATCCTGAGGACAGGGGCGGTGGGAAACACCATATATTTT. This translates into CAILRTGAVGNTIYF.

The J gene is TRBJ1-1, the V gene TRBV12-2; TRBD1 is taken as the D call from the table, unchecked against the DNA. TRBV12-2 is a pseudogene. The CDR3 is 14 residues long. The CDR3 nucleotides read TGTGCAAGTCGCTGGGGAATGGACACTTATGAAGCTTTCTTT. Its translation is CASRWGMDTYEAFF.

The V and J genes are TRBV20-1 and TRBJ2-1; no definite D call. Per germline, CDR1 DFQATT and CDR2 SNEGSKA (reference sequence). The CDR3 is 11 residues long. V was pared by 1 base and J by 8 bases, with 6 bases between. The CDR3 region has the DNA TGCAGTGCTAGAGCACGGGATGAGCAGTTCTTC. It specifies CSARARDEQFF.

The J gene is TRBJ2-1, the V gene TRBV6-4; TRBD2 agrees at 13 bases. Germline values: CDR1 MRHNA, CDR2 SNTAGT. V was clipped by 5 bases and J by 1 base; unmatched bases: 11. The CDR3 loop spans 19 amino acids. The CDR3 loop is CASSPSGLAGPKSYNEQFF. CDR3 in DNA: TGTGCCAGCAGTCCATCGGGACTAGCGGGGCCTAAATCCTACAATGAGCAGTTCTTC.

The chain employs TRBV30 and TRBJ1-1; D may be TRBD1 (6 bases). Germline assignment: CDR1 GTSNPN and CDR2 SVGIG (reference sequence). The CDR3 is made up of 14 amino acids. Trimming removed 2 bases from V and 7 bases from J, with 17 bases in between. The CDR3 region has the DNA TGTGCCTGGAGTCCCAGAGGGGGGGCCGTTGAAGCTTTCTTT. Translating gives CAWSPRGGAVEAFF.

The chain carries TRBV18 and TRBJ1-2, with a tentative D call TRBD1 (5 bases). Looked up from germline, CDR1 is KGHSH and CDR2 is LQKENI. The CDR3 contains 13 residues. The V gene lost 3 bases and the J gene lost 5 bases, with 10 bases spanning the gap. The CDR3 reads CASSPRTGYGYTF. The CDR3 region has the DNA TGTGCCAGCTCACCTAGAACAGGTTATGGCTACACCTTC. Supplemented by reference TRBV18 and TRBJ1-2, the full variable domain reads NAGVMQNPRHLVRRRGQEARLRCSPMKGHSHVYWYRQLPEEGLKFMVYLQKENIIDESGMPKERFSAEFPKEGPSILRIQQVVRGDSAAYFCASSPRTGYGYTFGSGTRLTVV.

This clone showed up just a few times. The V and J genes are TRBV29-1 and TRBJ1-2, with 9 positions matching TRBD1. The V segment lost 6 bases and the J segment 8 bases; nucleotides outside the gene matches: 7. This CDR3 has 12 residues. CDR1 is SQVTM and CDR2 is ANQGSEA in the germline V gene. The DNA for the CDR3 is TGCAGCGTGGGGACAGGGACGCGGGGCTACACCTTC. It translates to CSVGTGTRGYTF. Together with reference TRBV29-1 and TRBJ1-2, the CDR3 gives the full variable domain: SAVISQKPSRDICQRGTSLTIQCQVDSQVTMMFWYRQQPGQSLTLIATANQGSEATYESGFVIDKFPISRPNLTFSTLTVSNMSPEDSSIYLCSVGTGTRGYTFGSGTRLTVV.

The V gene is TRBV5-5, the J gene TRBJ1-2; D unclear. This CDR3 comprises 13 residues. V dropped 1 base and J dropped 1 base, with 5 bases sitting between them. Germline CDR1 is SGHKS and CDR2 is YYEKEE (reference sequence). Here the CDR3 reads CASSLSGNYGYTF. CDR3 DNA sequence: TGTGCCAGCAGCTTGTCCGGTAACTATGGCTACACCTTC.

This chain's CDR3 is CASNFRGEKLFF. CDR3 DNA sequence: TGTGCCAGTAACTTCAGGGGGGAAAAACTGTTTTTT. The rearrangement uses TRBV19 and TRBJ1-4; TRBD1 matches 7 bases. The CDR3 has 12 amino acids. The ends lost 7 bases at V and 8 bases at J; junction bases unmatched: 4. CDR1 and CDR2 from the germline V gene are LNHDA and SQIVND (reference sequence).

The rearrangement links TRBV4-3 to TRBJ1-6, with a weak D call TRBD1 (6 bases). Germline CDR1 LGHNA, CDR2 YSLEER. V gave up 0 bases and J gave up 8 bases, with 11 bases separating them. This CDR3 is 15 amino acids long. The CDR3 DNA follows: TGCGCCAGCAGCCAAGAATACAGGGAAGATTCACCCCTCCACTTT. It yields the protein CASSQEYREDSPLHF.

In this sample, this clone turned up a few times. This chain joins TRBV29-1 and TRBJ2-7; D is ambiguous. The CDR3 runs to 9 residues. Trimming took off 6 bases at V and 4 bases at J, with 4 bases between the two ends. Germline V CDR1 and CDR2: SQVTM, ANQGSEA. The CDR3 DNA is TGCAGCGTCCTTTACGAGCAGTACTTC. It codes for CSVLYEQYF.